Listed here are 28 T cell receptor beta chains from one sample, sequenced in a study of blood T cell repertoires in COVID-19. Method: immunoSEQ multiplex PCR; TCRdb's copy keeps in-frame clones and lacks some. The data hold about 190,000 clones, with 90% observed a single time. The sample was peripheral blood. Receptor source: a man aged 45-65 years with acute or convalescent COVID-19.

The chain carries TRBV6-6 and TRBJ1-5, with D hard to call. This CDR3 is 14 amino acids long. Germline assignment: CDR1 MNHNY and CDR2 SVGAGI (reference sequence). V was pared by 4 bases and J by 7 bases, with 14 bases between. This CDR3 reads CASSSTGLEQPQHF. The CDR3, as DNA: TGTGCCAGCAGTTCCACCGGGTTGGAACAGCCCCAGCATTTT.

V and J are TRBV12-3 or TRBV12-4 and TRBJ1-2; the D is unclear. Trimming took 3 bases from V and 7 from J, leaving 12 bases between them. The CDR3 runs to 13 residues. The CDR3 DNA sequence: TGTGCCAGCAGTTTGGGAGGGAAGGGTGGCTACACCTTC. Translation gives CASSLGGKGGYTF.

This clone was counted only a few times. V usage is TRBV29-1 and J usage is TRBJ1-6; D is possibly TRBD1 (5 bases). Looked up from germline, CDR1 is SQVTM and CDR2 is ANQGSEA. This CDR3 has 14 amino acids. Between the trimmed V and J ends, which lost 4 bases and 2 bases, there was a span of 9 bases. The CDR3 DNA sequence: TGCAGCGTTGGTACGGGGGCCTATAATTCACCCCTCCACTTT. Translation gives CSVGTGAYNSPLHF. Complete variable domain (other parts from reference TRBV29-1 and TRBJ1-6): SAVISQKPSRDICQRGTSLTIQCQVDSQVTMMFWYRQQPGQSLTLIATANQGSEATYESGFVIDKFPISRPNLTFSTLTVSNMSPEDSSIYLCSVGTGAYNSPLHFGNGTRLTVT.

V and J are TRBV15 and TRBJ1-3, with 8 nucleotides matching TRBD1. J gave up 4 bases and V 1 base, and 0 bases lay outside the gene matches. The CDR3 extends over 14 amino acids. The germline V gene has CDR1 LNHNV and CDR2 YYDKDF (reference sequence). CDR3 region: CATSRGDRGNTIYF. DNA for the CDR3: TGTGCCACCAGCAGAGGGGACAGGGGAAACACCATATATTTT.

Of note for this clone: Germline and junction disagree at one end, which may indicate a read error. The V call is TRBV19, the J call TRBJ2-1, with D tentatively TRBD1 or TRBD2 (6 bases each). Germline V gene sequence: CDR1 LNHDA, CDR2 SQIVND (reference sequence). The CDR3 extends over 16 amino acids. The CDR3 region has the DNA TGTGCCAGCAGTAGGGGGGATTGGCTCCCCTACAATGAGCAGTTCTTC. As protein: CASSRGDWLPYNEQFF.

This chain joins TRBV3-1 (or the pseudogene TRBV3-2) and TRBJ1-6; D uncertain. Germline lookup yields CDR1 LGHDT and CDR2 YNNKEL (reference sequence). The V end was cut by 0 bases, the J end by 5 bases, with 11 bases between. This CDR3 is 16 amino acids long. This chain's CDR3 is CASSQDIAANNSPLHF. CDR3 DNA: TGTGCCAGCAGCCAAGACATCGCGGCGAATAATTCACCCCTCCACTTT.

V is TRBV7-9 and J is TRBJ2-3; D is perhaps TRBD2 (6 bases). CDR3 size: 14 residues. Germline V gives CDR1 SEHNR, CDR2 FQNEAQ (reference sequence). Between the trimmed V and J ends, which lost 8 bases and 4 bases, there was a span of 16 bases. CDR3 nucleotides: TGTGCCAGCCTCGGGACTCAGGGACCAGATACGCAGTATTTT. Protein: CASLGTQGPDTQYF. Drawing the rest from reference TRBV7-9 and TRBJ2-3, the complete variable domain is DTGVSQNPRHKITKRGQNVTFRCDPISEHNRLYWYRQTLGQGPEFLTYFQNEAQLEKSRLLSDRFSAERPKGSFSTLEIQRTEQGDSAMYLCASLGTQGPDTQYFGPGTRLTVL.

This CDR3 reads CASSKGQFNQPQHF. In DNA, the CDR3 is TGTGCCAGCAGCAAGGGACAGTTCAATCAGCCCCAGCATTTT. V is TRBV7-9 and J is TRBJ1-5; 7 positions agree with TRBD1. This CDR3 contains 14 residues. Germline CDR1 and CDR2: SEHNR and FQNEAQ (reference sequence). The ends lost 5 bases at V and 3 bases at J; junction bases unmatched: 4.

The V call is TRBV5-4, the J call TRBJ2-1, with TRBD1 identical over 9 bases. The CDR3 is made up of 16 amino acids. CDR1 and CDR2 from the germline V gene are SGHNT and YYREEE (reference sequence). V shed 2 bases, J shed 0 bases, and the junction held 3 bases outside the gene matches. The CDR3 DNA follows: TGTGCCAGCAGCTTAACAGGGGGCACCTCCTACAATGAGCAGTTCTTC. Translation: CASSLTGGTSYNEQFF.

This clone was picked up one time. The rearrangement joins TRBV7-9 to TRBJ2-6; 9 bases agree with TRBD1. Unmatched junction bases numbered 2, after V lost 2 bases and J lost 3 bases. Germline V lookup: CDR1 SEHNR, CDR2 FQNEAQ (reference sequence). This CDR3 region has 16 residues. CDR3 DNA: TGTGCCAGCAGCTTAACAGGGGGCCGTGGGGCCAACGTCCTGACTTTC. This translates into CASSLTGGRGANVLTF. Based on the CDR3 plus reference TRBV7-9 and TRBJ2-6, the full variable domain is DTGVSQNPRHKITKRGQNVTFRCDPISEHNRLYWYRQTLGQGPEFLTYFQNEAQLEKSRLLSDRFSAERPKGSFSTLEIQRTEQGDSAMYLCASSLTGGRGANVLTFGAGSRLTVL.

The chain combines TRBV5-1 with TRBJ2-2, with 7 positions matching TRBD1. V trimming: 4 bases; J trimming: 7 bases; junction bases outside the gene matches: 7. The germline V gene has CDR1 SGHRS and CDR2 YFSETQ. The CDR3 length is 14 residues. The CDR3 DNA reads TGCGCCAGCAGCCCGGACAGGTTGGACGGGGAGCTGTTTTTT. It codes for CASSPDRLDGELFF. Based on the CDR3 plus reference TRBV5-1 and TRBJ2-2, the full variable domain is KAGVTQTPRYLIKTRGQQVTLSCSPISGHRSVSWYQQTPGQGLQFLFEYFSETQRNKGNFPGRFSGRQFSNSRSEMNVSTLELGDSALYLCASSPDRLDGELFFGEGSRLTVL.

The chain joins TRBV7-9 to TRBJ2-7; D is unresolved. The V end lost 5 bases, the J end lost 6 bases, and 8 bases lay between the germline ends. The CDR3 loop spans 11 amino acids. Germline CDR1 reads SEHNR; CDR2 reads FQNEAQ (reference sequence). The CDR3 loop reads CASSPHCEQYV. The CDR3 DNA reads TGTGCCAGCAGCCCCCATTGCGAGCAGTACGTC.

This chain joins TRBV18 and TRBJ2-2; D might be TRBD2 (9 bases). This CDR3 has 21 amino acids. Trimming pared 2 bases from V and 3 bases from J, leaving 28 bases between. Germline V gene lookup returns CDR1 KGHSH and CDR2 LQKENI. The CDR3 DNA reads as TGTGCCAGCTCACCAAGACCAGGGGGCGCCCAGCGGGGGGAGTACACCGGGGAGCTGTTTTTT. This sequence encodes CASSPRPGGAQRGEYTGELFF. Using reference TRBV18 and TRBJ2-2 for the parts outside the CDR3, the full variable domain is NAGVMQNPRHLVRRRGQEARLRCSPMKGHSHVYWYRQLPEEGLKFMVYLQKENIIDESGMPKERFSAEFPKEGPSILRIQQVVRGDSAAYFCASSPRPGGAQRGEYTGELFFGEGSRLTVL.

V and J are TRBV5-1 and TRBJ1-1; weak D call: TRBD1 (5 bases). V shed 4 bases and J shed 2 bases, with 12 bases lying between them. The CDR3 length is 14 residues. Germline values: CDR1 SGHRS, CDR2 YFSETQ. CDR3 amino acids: CASSRDLANTEAFF. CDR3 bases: TGCGCCAGCAGCCGGGACTTAGCAAACACTGAAGCTTTCTTT.

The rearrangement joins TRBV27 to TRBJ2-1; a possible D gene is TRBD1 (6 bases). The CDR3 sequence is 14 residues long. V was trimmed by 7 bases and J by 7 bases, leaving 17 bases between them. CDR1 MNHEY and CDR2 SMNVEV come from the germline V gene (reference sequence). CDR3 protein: CASTRKTGANEQFF. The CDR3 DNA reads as TGTGCCAGCACTCGAAAGACAGGAGCTAATGAGCAGTTCTTC.

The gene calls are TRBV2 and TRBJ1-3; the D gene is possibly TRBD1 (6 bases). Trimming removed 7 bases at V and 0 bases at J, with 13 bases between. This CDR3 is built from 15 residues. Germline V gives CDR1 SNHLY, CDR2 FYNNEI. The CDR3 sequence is CASTGGQLSGNTIYF. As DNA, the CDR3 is TGTGCCAGCACAGGAGGACAGCTCTCTGGAAACACCATATATTTT.

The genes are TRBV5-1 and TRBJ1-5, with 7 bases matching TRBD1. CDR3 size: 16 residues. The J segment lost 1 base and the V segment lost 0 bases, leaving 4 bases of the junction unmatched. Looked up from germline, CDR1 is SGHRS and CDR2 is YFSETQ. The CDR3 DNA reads TGCGCCAGCAGCTTGGGAGGGGGCGGGAGCAATCAGCCCCAGCATTTT. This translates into CASSLGGGGSNQPQHF. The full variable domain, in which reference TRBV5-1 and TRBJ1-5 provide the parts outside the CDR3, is KAGVTQTPRYLIKTRGQQVTLSCSPISGHRSVSWYQQTPGQGLQFLFEYFSETQRNKGNFPGRFSGRQFSNSRSEMNVSTLELGDSALYLCASSLGGGGSNQPQHFGDGTRLSIL.

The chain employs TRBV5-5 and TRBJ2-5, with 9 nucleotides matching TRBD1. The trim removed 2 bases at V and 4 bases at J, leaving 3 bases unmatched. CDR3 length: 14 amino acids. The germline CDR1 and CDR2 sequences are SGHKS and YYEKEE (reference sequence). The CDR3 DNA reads TGTGCCAGCAGCTTACAGGGGGCAGGAGAGACCCAGTACTTC. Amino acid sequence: CASSLQGAGETQYF.

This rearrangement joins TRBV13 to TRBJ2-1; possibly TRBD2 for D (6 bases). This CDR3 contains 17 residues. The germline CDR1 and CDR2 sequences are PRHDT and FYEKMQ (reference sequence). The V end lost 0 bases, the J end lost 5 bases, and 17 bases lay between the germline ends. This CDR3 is CASSLGSLASPHNEQFF. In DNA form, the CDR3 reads TGTGCCAGCAGCTTAGGATCACTAGCATCGCCCCACAATGAGCAGTTCTTC.

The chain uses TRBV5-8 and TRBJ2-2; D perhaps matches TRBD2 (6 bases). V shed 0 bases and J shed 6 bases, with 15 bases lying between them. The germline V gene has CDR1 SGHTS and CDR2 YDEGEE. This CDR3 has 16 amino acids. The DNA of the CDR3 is TGTGCCAGCAGCTTGGAGGGACCCTGGAGGGCCGGGGAGCTGTTTTTT. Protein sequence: CASSLEGPWRAGELFF.

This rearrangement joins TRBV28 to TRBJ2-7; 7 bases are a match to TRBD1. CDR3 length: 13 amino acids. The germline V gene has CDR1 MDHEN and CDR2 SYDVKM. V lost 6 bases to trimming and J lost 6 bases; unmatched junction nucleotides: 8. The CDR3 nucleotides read TGTGCCAGCAGCCCGACAGGGTCCGTCGAGCAGTACGTC. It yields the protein CASSPTGSVEQYV.

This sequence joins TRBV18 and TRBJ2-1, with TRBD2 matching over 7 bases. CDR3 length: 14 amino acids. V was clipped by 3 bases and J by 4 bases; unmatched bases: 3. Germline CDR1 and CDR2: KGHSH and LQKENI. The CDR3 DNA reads TGTGCCAGCTCACCTTCCGGGGGGTACAATGAGCAGTTCTTC. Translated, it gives CASSPSGGYNEQFF. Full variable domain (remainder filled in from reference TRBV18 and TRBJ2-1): NAGVMQNPRHLVRRRGQEARLRCSPMKGHSHVYWYRQLPEEGLKFMVYLQKENIIDESGMPKERFSAEFPKEGPSILRIQQVVRGDSAAYFCASSPSGGYNEQFFGPGTRLTVL.

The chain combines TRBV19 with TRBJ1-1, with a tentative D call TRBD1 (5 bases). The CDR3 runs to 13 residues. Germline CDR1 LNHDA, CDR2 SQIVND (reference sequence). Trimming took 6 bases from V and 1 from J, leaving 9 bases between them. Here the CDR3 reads CASRGQPNTEAFF. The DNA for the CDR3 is TGTGCCAGTAGAGGACAACCGAACACTGAAGCTTTCTTT.

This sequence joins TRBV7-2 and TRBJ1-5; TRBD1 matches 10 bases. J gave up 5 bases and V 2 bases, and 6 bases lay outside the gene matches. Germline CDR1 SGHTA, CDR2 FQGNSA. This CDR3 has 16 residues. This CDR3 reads CASSLRWDRGDQPQHF. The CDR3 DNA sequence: TGTGCCAGCAGCTTAAGGTGGGACAGGGGTGATCAGCCCCAGCATTTT.

The CDR3 here is CASRERQGGTEAFF. In nucleotides, the CDR3 is TGTGCCAGCAGAGAGAGACAGGGGGGCACTGAAGCTTTCTTT. The chain couples TRBV2 to TRBJ1-1, with 9 nucleotides matching TRBD1. Unmatched junction bases numbered 6, after V lost 6 bases and J lost 4 bases. CDR1 is SNHLY, CDR2 FYNNEI, per germline. This CDR3 spans 14 amino acids.

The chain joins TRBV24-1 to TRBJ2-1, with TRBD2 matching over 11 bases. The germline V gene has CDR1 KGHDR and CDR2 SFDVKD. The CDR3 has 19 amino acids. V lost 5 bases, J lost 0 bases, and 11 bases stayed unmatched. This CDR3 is CATSAGGKGLAGSYNEQFF. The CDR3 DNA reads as TGTGCCACCAGTGCGGGGGGGAAAGGACTAGCGGGCTCCTACAATGAGCAGTTCTTC.

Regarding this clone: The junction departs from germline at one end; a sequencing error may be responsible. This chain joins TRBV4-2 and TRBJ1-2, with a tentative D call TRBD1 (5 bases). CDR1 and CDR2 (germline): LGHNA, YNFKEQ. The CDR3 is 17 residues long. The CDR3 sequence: CACSRGWAGLGNHGYTF. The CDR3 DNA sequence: TGTGCCTGCAGCCGTGGGTGGGCGGGACTGGGGAACCATGGCTACACCTTC.

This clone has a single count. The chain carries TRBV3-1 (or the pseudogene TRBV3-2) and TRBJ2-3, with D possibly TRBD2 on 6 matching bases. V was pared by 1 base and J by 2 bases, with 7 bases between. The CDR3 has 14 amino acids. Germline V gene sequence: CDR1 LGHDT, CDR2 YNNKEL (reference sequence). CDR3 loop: CASSQAGDTDTQYF. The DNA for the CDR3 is TGTGCCAGCAGCCAAGCGGGAGACACAGATACGCAGTATTTT.